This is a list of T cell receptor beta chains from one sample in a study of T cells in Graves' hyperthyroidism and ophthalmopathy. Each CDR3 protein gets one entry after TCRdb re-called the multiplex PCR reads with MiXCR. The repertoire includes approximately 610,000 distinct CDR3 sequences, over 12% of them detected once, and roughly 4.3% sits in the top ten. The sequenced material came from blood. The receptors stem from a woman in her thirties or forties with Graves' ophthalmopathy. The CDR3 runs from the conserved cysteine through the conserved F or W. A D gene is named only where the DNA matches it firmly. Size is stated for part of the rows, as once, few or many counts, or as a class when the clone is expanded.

CASRSGQGPTGELFF TGTGCCAGCAGAAGCGGACAGGGGCCGACCGGGGAGCTGTTTTTT - TRBJ2-2 TRBD1 TRBV28
CASSFPGQGFLSMTGNTIYF TGTGCCAGCAGTTTCCCGGGACAGGGGTTTCTTAGTATGACTGGAAACACCATATATTTT many TRBJ1-3 TRBD1 TRBV12-3/TRBV12-4
CASSLIGGDNYGYTF TGTGCCAGCAGCTTGATCGGGGGAGATAACTATGGCTACACCTTC many TRBJ1-2 - TRBV5-8
CASSLGLAGGARYEQYF TGTGCCAGCAGCCTCGGACTAGCGGGAGGGGCTCGCTACGAGCAGTACTTC few TRBJ2-7 TRBD2 TRBV6-2/TRBV6-3
CASSPSGRAEETQYF TGTGCCAGCAGTCCTAGCGGGAGGGCCGAGGAGACCCAGTACTTC many TRBJ2-5 TRBD2 TRBV27
CASISGQGVETQYF TGTGCCAGCATCTCGGGACAGGGGGTGGAGACCCAGTACTTC many TRBJ2-5 TRBD1 TRBV28
CASSPTGRRQETQYF TGTGCCAGCAGTCCCACCGGAAGGCGTCAAGAGACCCAGTACTTC many TRBJ2-5 - TRBV28
CASSIGQGDTEAFF TGTGCCAGTAGTATAGGACAGGGGGACACTGAAGCTTTCTTT many TRBJ1-1 TRBD1 TRBV19
CASSPLQGPGELSF TGTGCCAGTAGTCCTTTACAGGGCCCCGGGGAGCTGTCTTTT few TRBJ2-2 - TRBV19
CASSLDLRGKTEAFF TGTGCCAGCAGCCTCGATCTCAGGGGGAAGACTGAAGCTTTCTTT - TRBJ1-1 TRBD1 TRBV13